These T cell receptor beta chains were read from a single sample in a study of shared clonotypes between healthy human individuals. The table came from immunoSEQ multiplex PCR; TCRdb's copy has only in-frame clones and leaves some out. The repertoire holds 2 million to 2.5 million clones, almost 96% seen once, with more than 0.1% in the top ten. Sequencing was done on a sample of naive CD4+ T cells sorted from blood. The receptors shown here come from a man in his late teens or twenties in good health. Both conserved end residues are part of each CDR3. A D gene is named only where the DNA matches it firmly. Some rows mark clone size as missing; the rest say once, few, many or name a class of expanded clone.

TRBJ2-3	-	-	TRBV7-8	TGTGCCAGCAGCTTAGATCAGAAGGATACGCAGTATTTT	CASSLDQKDTQYF
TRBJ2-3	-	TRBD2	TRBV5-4	TGTGCCAGCAGCTCTCTCAAGCGGGAGAGTTCTGGAGATACGCAGTATTTT	CASSSLKRESSGDTQYF
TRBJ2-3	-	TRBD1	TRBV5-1	TGCGCCAGCAGCCCGGGACAGGAGGGCACAGATACGCAGTATTTT	CASSPGQEGTDTQYF
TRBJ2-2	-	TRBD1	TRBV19	TGTGCCAGCTTCAACAGGGGAGCGAACACCGGGGAGCTGTTTTTT	CASFNRGANTGELFF
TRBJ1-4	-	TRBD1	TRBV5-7	TGTGCCAGGATAAACCCCAACAGGGGGCTACTTTATGAAAAACTGTTTTTT	CARINPNRGLLYEKLFF
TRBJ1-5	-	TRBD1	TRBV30	TGTGCCTGGGCTTCACAGGGGAGTCAGCCCCAGCATTTT	CAWASQGSQPQHF
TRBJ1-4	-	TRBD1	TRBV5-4	TGTGCCAGCAGCTTGGCGGGACAGGGTCCGTCTCTGGGTGAAAAACTGTTTTTT	CASSLAGQGPSLGEKLFF
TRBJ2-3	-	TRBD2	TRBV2	TGTGCCGGAGGGACTAGCGGGGGGGAACCCACAGATACGCAGTATTTT	CAGGTSGGEPTDTQYF
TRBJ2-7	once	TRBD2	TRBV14	TGTGCCAGCAGCCTGGGACTAGCGGCCTACGAGCAGTACTTC	CASSLGLAAYEQYF
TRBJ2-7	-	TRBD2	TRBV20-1	TGCAGTACTAGCGGGGAGTACGAGCAGTACTTC	CSTSGEYEQYF
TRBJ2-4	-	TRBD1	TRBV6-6	TGTGCCAGCACCTCCGGGACAGTAGCCAAAAACATTCAGTACTTC	CASTSGTVAKNIQYF
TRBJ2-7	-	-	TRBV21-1	TGTGCCAGCAGCAAACCTCTAGCGGGAACCTACGAGCAGTACTTC	CASSKPLAGTYEQYF
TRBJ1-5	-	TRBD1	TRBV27	TGTGCCAGCAGTGCCCGGGGACAGGGAGGGTGGCCCCAGCATTTT	CASSARGQGGWPQHF
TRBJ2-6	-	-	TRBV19	TGTGCCAGTAGTGCCCGGAGACAGATCTCTGGGGCCAACGTCCTGACTTTC	CASSARRQISGANVLTF
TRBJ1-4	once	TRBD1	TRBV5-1	TGCGCCAGCAGCTTGGGAAGTGGAGGGGGCAATGAAAAACTGTTTTTT	CASSLGSGGGNEKLFF
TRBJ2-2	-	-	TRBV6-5	TGTGCCAGCACGCGACTAGGGGCCGGGGAGCTGTTTTTT	CASTRLGAGELFF